Listed here are 17 T cell receptor beta chains from one sample, sequenced in a study of T cells in Graves' hyperthyroidism and ophthalmopathy. Researchers amplified the TCR beta CDR3 regions from RNA transcripts. The TCR CDR3 first-round RT-PCR relied on the HTBI primer set. TCRdb reprocessed the multiplex PCR reads with MiXCR, giving one entry per CDR3 protein. The data show hundreds of thousands of distinct CDR3 sequences, 15% to 20% seen once. The specimen sequenced was blood. These receptors came from a woman between 35 and 50 years old with Graves' ophthalmopathy.

This clonotype was picked up many times. The V and J genes are TRBV12-3 or TRBV12-4 and TRBJ1-1; D remains unclear. Trimming removed 2 bases from V and 6 bases from J, with 1 base in between. The CDR3 has 10 amino acids. The CDR3 sequence: CASSLSEAFF. The DNA of the CDR3 is TGTGCCAGCAGTTTATCTGAAGCTTTCTTT.

This clonotype has only a few counts. CDR3 in amino acids: CASRNQGQDRSNQPQHF. The CDR3, as DNA: TGTGCCAGCAGAAATCAGGGACAGGACAGGAGCAATCAGCCCCAGCATTTT. This sequence joins TRBV27 and TRBJ1-5, with 8 positions matching TRBD1. The germline V gene has CDR1 MNHEY and CDR2 SMNVEV (reference sequence). This CDR3 is built from 17 residues. The V segment lost 6 bases and the J segment 1 base; nucleotides outside the gene matches: 11.

This clonotype was recorded many times. Possible read error: a much larger clone is one base away. V is TRBV27 and J is TRBJ1-5; D possibly corresponds to TRBD1 (6 bases). Germline loops: CDR1 MNHEY, CDR2 SMNVEV (reference sequence). Trimming stripped 6 bases from V and 2 bases from J, with 8 bases between. The CDR3 sequence is 13 residues long. The CDR3, as DNA: TGTGCCAGCAGCCACAGGGGCAATCAGCCCCAGCATTTT. Translated, it gives CASSHRGNQPQHF.

This clonotype was recorded many times. The J gene is TRBJ2-7, the V gene TRBV20-1, with 13 bases aligning to TRBD2. CDR1 and CDR2 (germline): DFQATT, SNEGSKA (reference sequence). With V trimmed by 3 bases and J by 0 bases, 2 bases remained unmatched. CDR3 length equals 15 residues. The CDR3 is CSARGLAGSSYEQYF. In DNA, the CDR3 is TGCAGTGCTAGGGGACTAGCGGGGAGCTCCTACGAGCAGTACTTC.

This clonotype was found many times. V gene TRBV3-1 combines with J gene TRBJ2-3; 8 bases agree with TRBD1. The CDR3 extends over 16 amino acids. In germline, CDR1 is LGHDT, CDR2 YNNKEL (reference sequence). V shed 4 bases and J 1 base; nucleotides not matched to a gene: 7. CDR3: CASSPTQGQGTDTQYF. CDR3 coding DNA: TGTGCCAGCAGCCCTACACAGGGACAGGGCACAGATACGCAGTATTTT.

This clonotype was counted at least ten times. The chain has TRBV3-1 and TRBJ1-3; TRBD1 matches at 8 bases. The CDR3 length is 14 residues. Germline V gene data show CDR1 as LGHDT and CDR2 as YNNKEL (reference sequence). Trimming took 4 bases from V and 3 from J; bases not matched to a gene: 2. The CDR3 is CASSLGTGGNTIYF. CDR3 bases: TGTGCCAGCAGCCTCGGGACAGGTGGAAACACCATATATTTT.

This clonotype showed up just a few times. The genes are TRBV19 and TRBJ1-1, with TRBD1 matching over 8 bases. The CDR3 runs 14 residues. The V segment lost 3 bases and the J segment 7 bases; nucleotides outside the gene matches: 7. Germline loops: CDR1 LNHDA, CDR2 SQIVND (reference sequence). CDR3 region: CASSIRGQGVEAFF. CDR3 coding DNA: TGTGCCAGTAGTATTCGCGGACAGGGTGTTGAAGCTTTCTTT.

The V call is TRBV19, the J call TRBJ1-1, with 11 bases identical to TRBD1. Trimming removed 5 bases from V and 10 bases from J; junction bases left unmatched: 12. The length of the CDR3 is 15 residues. Germline CDR1 is LNHDA and CDR2 is SQIVND (reference sequence). The CDR3 loop reads CASSPRTGGERGAFF. DNA for the CDR3: TGTGCCAGTAGTCCACGGACAGGGGGCGAGAGAGGAGCTTTCTTT.

This clonotype was observed many times. The rearrangement joins TRBV11-2 to TRBJ2-2; 7 bases match TRBD1. With 3 bases clipped from V and 4 bases from J, the junction kept 8 bases outside the gene matches. CDR1 and CDR2 from the germline V gene are SGHAT and FQNNGV. The CDR3 contains 16 residues. The CDR3 DNA follows: TGTGCCAGCAGCTTTCACGGAACAGGGGTCACCGGGGAGCTGTTTTTT. Translated: CASSFHGTGVTGELFF.

Many counts were recorded for this clonotype. CDR3 sequence (DNA): TGTGCCAGCCAAGCACAGGGGTACACTGAAGCTTTCTTT. It yields the protein CASQAQGYTEAFF. The chain uses TRBV6-1 and TRBJ1-1; 7 nucleotides line up with TRBD1. Germline values: CDR1 MNHNS, CDR2 SASEGT. The CDR3 extends over 13 amino acids. V dropped 8 bases and J dropped 3; count of bases not matched to a gene: 6.

In this sample, this clonotype turned up many times. This chain joins TRBV6-1 and TRBJ1-2, with D possibly TRBD1 on 6 matching bases. CDR3 length: 15 residues. In germline, CDR1 is MNHNS, CDR2 SASEGT. Between the trimmed V and J ends, which lost 7 bases and 2 bases, there was a span of 17 bases. The CDR3 here is CASTRGGGGNYGYTF. The CDR3 nucleotides read TGTGCCAGCACCCGAGGGGGGGGAGGCAACTATGGCTACACCTTC.

This clonotype turned up a few times. The chain uses TRBV9 and TRBJ2-5, with 13 bases matching TRBD2. Looked up from germline, CDR1 is SGDLS and CDR2 is YYNGEE. V shed 4 bases, J shed 0 bases, and the junction held 9 bases outside the gene matches. CDR3 length equals 18 residues. CDR3 sequence: CASSLGTSGAEYQETQYF. The CDR3 nucleotides are TGTGCCAGCAGCCTCGGGACTAGCGGGGCCGAGTACCAAGAGACCCAGTACTTC.

This clonotype was seen only a few times. The gene calls are TRBV7-2 and TRBJ1-2, with TRBD1 as a possible D gene (6 bases). Trimming cost V 5 bases and J 1 base, with 11 bases left between them. Germline V lookup: CDR1 SGHTA, CDR2 FQGNSA. The CDR3 is 14 amino acids. The CDR3, as DNA: TGTGCCAGCAGCCAGGACAGCATTAACTATGGCTACACCTTC. Its translation is CASSQDSINYGYTF.

This clonotype has just a few counts. The rearrangement links TRBV20-1 to TRBJ2-2, with 8 bases identical to TRBD1. CDR3 length equals 16 residues. The germline V gene encodes CDR1 DFQATT and CDR2 SNEGSKA (reference sequence). V lost 3 bases, J lost 2 bases, and 8 bases stayed unmatched. The CDR3 region is CSASLTGAVNTGELFF. The DNA of the CDR3 is TGCAGTGCTAGCCTGACAGGGGCGGTCAACACCGGGGAGCTGTTTTTT.

This clonotype was recorded many times. J is TRBJ1-1 and V is TRBV5-1; D perhaps matches TRBD1 (5 bases). Germline assignment: CDR1 SGHRS and CDR2 YFSETQ. V lost 2 bases and J lost 6, with 11 bases in between. There are 13 residues in the CDR3. CDR3 DNA sequence: TGCGCCAGCAGCTTAGGGGTTATGGCTGAAGCTTTCTTT. Protein sequence: CASSLGVMAEAFF.

In its sample, this clonotype was seen many times. J is TRBJ1-2 and V is TRBV30; 7 nucleotides line up with TRBD1. Losses at the gene ends were 3 bases for V and 8 bases for J; bases not matched to a gene: 6. CDR1 GTSNPN and CDR2 SVGIG come from the germline V gene (reference sequence). The CDR3 extends over 12 amino acids. For the CDR3, the DNA is TGTGCCTGGAGGTTCTACAGGGGCGGCTACACCTTC. Its translation: CAWRFYRGGYTF.

This clonotype was recorded many times. The chain combines TRBV11-2 with TRBJ2-1; TRBD1 aligns across 7 bases. The V and J ends lost 0 bases and 5 bases, in that order; junction bases with no gene match: 7. CDR1 and CDR2 from the germline V gene are SGHAT and FQNNGV. This CDR3 has 16 residues. CDR3 amino acids: CASSLERDRAHNEQFF. For the CDR3, the DNA is TGTGCCAGCAGCTTAGAACGTGACAGGGCTCACAATGAGCAGTTCTTC.